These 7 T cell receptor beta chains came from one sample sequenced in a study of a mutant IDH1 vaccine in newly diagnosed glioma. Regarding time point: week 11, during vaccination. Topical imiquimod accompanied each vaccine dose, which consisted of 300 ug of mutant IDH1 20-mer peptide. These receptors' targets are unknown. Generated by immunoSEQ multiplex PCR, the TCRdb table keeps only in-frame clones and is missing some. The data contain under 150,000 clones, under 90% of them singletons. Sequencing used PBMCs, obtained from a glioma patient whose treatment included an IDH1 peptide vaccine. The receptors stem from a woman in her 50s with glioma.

As DNA, the CDR3 is TGCGCCAGCAGCCAAGATCCCCAGGCTAGCTCCTACGAGCAGTACTTC. Amino acid sequence: CASSQDPQASSYEQYF. This rearrangement joins TRBV4-1 to TRBJ2-7; D ambiguous. Deletions cut 0 bases from V and 0 bases from J, with 12 bases between. Germline-derived CDR1 and CDR2 are MGHRA and YSYEKL. The CDR3 totals 16 residues.

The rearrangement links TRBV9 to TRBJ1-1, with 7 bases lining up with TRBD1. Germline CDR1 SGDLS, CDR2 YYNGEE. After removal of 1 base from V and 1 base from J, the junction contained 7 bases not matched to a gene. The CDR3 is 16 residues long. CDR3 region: CASSVYDRDPNTEAFF. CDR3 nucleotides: TGTGCCAGCAGCGTATATGACAGGGACCCGAACACTGAAGCTTTCTTT.

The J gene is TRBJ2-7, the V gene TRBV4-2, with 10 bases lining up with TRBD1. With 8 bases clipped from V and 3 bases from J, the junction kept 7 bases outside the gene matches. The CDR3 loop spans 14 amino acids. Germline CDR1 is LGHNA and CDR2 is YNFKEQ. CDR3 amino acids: CASAERDRGYEQYF. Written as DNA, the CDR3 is TGTGCCAGCGCCGAAAGGGACAGGGGCTACGAGCAGTACTTC.

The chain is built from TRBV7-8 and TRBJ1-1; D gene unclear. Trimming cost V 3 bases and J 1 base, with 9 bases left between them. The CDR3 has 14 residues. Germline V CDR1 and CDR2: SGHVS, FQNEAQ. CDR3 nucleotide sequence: TGTGCCAGCAGCTTGTGGTACGGGAACACTGAAGCTTTCTTT. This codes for CASSLWYGNTEAFF.

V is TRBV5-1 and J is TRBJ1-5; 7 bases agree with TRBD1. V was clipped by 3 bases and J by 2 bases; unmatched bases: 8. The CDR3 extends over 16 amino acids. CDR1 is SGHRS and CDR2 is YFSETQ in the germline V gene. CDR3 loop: CASSWGTAEGNQPQHF. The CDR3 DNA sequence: TGCGCCAGCAGCTGGGGGACAGCCGAGGGCAATCAGCCCCAGCATTTT.

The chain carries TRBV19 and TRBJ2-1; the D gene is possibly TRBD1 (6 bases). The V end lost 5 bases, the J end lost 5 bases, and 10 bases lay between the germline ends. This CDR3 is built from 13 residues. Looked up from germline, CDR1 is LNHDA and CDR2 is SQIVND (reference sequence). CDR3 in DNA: TGTGCCAGTAGTCTTGGACAGCACAATGAGCAGTTCTTC. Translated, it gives CASSLGQHNEQFF. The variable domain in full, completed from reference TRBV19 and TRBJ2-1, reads DGGITQSPKYLFRKEGQNVTLSCEQNLNHDAMYWYRQDPGQGLRLIYYSQIVNDFQKGDIAEGYSVSREKKESFPLTVTSAQKNPTAFYLCASSLGQHNEQFFGPGTRLTVL.

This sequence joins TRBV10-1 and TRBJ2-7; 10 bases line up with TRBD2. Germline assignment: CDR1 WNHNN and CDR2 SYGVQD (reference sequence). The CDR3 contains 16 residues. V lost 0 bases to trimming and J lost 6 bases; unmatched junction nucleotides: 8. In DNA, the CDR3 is TGCGCCAGCAGTGAGTCAATGAGCGGGAGGGCCTCCGAGCAGTACTTC. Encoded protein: CASSESMSGRASEQYF.